Shown below are 16 T cell receptor beta chains from a single sample sequenced in a study of OX40 agonist ivuxolimab in advanced cancers. Only in-frame clones appear in the TCRdb table, and some are missing; sequencing was by immunoSEQ multiplex PCR. The sample includes 55,000 to 75,000 clones, about nine tenths of them seen just once. The source was CD4+ or CD8+ T cells sorted from blood, collected in a trial of the OX40 agonist ivuxolimab. All receptors come from an adult with an advanced solid tumor such as melanoma, head and neck, liver or kidney cancer.

A single count supports this clone. V and J are TRBV27 and TRBJ2-7; TRBD1 agrees at 9 bases. Per germline, CDR1 MNHEY and CDR2 SMNVEV (reference sequence). CDR3 size: 16 residues. Trimming removed 5 bases from V and 5 bases from J; junction bases left unmatched: 13. As DNA, the CDR3 is TGTGCCAGCAGTATTTTTCCGGGACAGGGCCCCCACGAGCAGTACTTC. Amino acids: CASSIFPGQGPHEQYF.

Written as DNA, the CDR3 is TGTGCCAGCAGTTACTCTTGGGACAGGGCCTACGAGCAGTACTTC. Protein product: CASSYSWDRAYEQYF. V and J are TRBV2 and TRBJ2-7; 9 bases map to TRBD1. CDR3 length: 15 residues. Germline CDR1 reads SNHLY; CDR2 reads FYNNEI. V was clipped by 5 bases and J by 2 bases; unmatched bases: 7.

This clone showed up just a few times. This chain joins TRBV13 and TRBJ2-1, with TRBD2 matching over 9 bases. J gave up 6 bases and V 5 bases, and 8 bases lay outside the gene matches. CDR3 length: 15 residues. Germline-derived CDR1 and CDR2 are PRHDT and FYEKMQ (reference sequence). The CDR3 DNA sequence: TGTGCCAGCAGCGGCTGGGTAGCGGGAGTCAATGAGCAGTTCTTC. Translated: CASSGWVAGVNEQFF.

The chain combines TRBV6-1 with TRBJ2-1, with D possibly called TRBD1 or TRBD2 (6 bases each). V was trimmed by 7 bases and J by 3 bases, leaving 16 bases between them. This CDR3 spans 15 amino acids. Germline lookup yields CDR1 MNHNS and CDR2 SASEGT. CDR3 region: CASTKGGNIYNEQFF. The CDR3 bases are TGTGCCAGCACAAAAGGGGGGAATATCTACAATGAGCAGTTCTTC.

This chain links TRBV19 with TRBJ2-3; D not certain. V lost 4 bases and J lost 2, with 1 base in between. This CDR3 spans 11 amino acids. CDR1 is LNHDA and CDR2 is SQIVND in the germline V gene (reference sequence). CDR3 sequence (DNA): TGTGCCAGTAGTACCACAGATACGCAGTATTTT. It is translated as CASSTTDTQYF.

The chain joins TRBV5-5 to TRBJ2-1; possible D gene TRBD1, 5 bases. This CDR3 region has 15 residues. Trimming stripped 1 base from V and 2 bases from J, with 10 bases between. Germline assignment: CDR1 SGHKS and CDR2 YYEKEE (reference sequence). CDR3 sequence: CASSLLGDAYNEQFF. CDR3 nucleotide sequence: TGTGCCAGCAGCTTGTTAGGGGATGCCTACAATGAGCAGTTCTTC.

This clone has just one count. The chain combines TRBV29-1 with TRBJ1-3; D unclear. The V end was cut by 7 bases, the J end by 4 bases, with 8 bases between. This CDR3 is 11 amino acids long. Germline CDR1 SQVTM, CDR2 ANQGSEA. DNA for the CDR3: TGCAGCGCCGTGGGGGGAAACACCATATATTTT. Its translation is CSAVGGNTIYF.

V and J are TRBV6-1 and TRBJ1-5; 10 bases align to TRBD1. Per germline, CDR1 MNHNS and CDR2 SASEGT. With 4 bases clipped from V and 0 bases from J, the junction kept 6 bases outside the gene matches. CDR3 length: 17 residues. CDR3: CASSGWGQGISNQPQHF. CDR3 nucleotides: TGTGCCAGCAGTGGTTGGGGACAGGGGATTAGCAATCAGCCCCAGCATTTT.

The chain uses TRBV7-9 and TRBJ2-1; 9 bases map to TRBD1. Germline-derived CDR1 and CDR2 are SEHNR and FQNEAQ (reference sequence). The CDR3 runs to 19 residues. With V trimmed by 5 bases and J by 0 bases, 14 bases remained unmatched. For the CDR3, the DNA is TGTGCCAGCAGCCCAGGACCGGGACAGGGTGTCTACTCCTACAATGAGCAGTTCTTC. The encoded protein is CASSPGPGQGVYSYNEQFF. The variable domain in full, with the rest retrieved from reference TRBV7-9 and TRBJ2-1, is DTGVSQNPRHKITKRGQNVTFRCDPISEHNRLYWYRQTLGQGPEFLTYFQNEAQLEKSRLLSDRFSAERPKGSFSTLEIQRTEQGDSAMYLCASSPGPGQGVYSYNEQFFGPGTRLTVL.

This chain joins TRBV5-1 and TRBJ2-3; D is uncertain. The CDR3 covers 12 residues. The V end lost 4 bases, the J end lost 4 bases, and 7 bases lay between the germline ends. CDR1 and CDR2 from the germline V gene are SGHRS and YFSETQ. The CDR3: CASSRPADTQYF. The CDR3 DNA reads as TGCGCCAGCAGCCGTCCGGCAGATACGCAGTATTTT.

This clone was detected once. V and J are TRBV18 and TRBJ2-7; D not resolved. Trimming pared 3 bases from V and 2 bases from J, leaving 14 bases between. The CDR3 covers 15 residues. Germline V gene lookup returns CDR1 KGHSH and CDR2 LQKENI. The CDR3 coding sequence is TGTGCCAGCTCACCGAGAGACTTCCCGACCTACGAGCAGTACTTC. Amino acids: CASSPRDFPTYEQYF.

The chain joins TRBV30 to TRBJ1-2, with D possibly matching TRBD1 (6 bases). Trimming left V 0 bases short and J 8 bases short, with 16 bases between. This CDR3 is 14 amino acids long. Germline CDR1 is GTSNPN and CDR2 is SVGIG (reference sequence). The CDR3 spells CAWSVGGDGEGYTF. The CDR3 DNA is TGTGCCTGGAGTGTAGGGGGGGACGGAGAAGGCTACACCTTC.

The chain carries TRBV5-1 and TRBJ1-1; D may be TRBD1 (6 bases). The CDR3 loop spans 15 amino acids. V lost 0 bases and J 4 bases, leaving 13 bases between the germline ends. The germline gives CDR1 SGHRS, CDR2 YFSETQ. In nucleotides, the CDR3 is TGCGCCAGCAGCTTGGTGGGGGGCGCCGGCACTGAAGCTTTCTTT. Translated: CASSLVGGAGTEAFF.

V is TRBV5-1 and J is TRBJ2-7, with D tentatively TRBD1 (5 bases). Germline-derived CDR1 and CDR2 are SGHRS and YFSETQ. The V end lost 1 base, the J end lost 7 bases, and 15 bases lay between the germline ends. CDR3 length: 14 amino acids. CDR3 in DNA: TGCGCCAGCAGCTTGTTGACAGATTTTGGAGAGCAGTACTTC. Translating it yields CASSLLTDFGEQYF.

The chain is built from TRBV18 and TRBJ2-3; D gene uncertain. This CDR3 is 11 amino acids long. Germline V gene sequence: CDR1 KGHSH, CDR2 LQKENI. Trimming took 3 bases from V and 5 from J, leaving 3 bases between them. The CDR3 spells CASSPGDTQYF. In DNA form, the CDR3 reads TGTGCCAGCTCACCGGGAGATACGCAGTATTTT.

The chain has TRBV6-1 and TRBJ2-1, with 14 nucleotides matching TRBD2. The CDR3 spans 13 residues. V lost 6 bases and J lost 10; bases outside the gene matches: 2. Germline CDR1 MNHNS, CDR2 SASEGT. The CDR3 loop reads CASRGLAGEEQFF. In DNA, the CDR3 is TGTGCCAGCAGGGGACTAGCGGGAGAAGAGCAGTTCTTC.